The entry that follows covers one TCR beta chain sequence. Antigen specificity is unknown. A read error may account for a junction end that differs from germline. Using its own MiXCR run on the PCR reads, TCRdb lists one record per CDR3 protein. The profile covers 400,000 to 600,000 distinct CDR3 sequences, with about 20% appearing a single time and 0.7% to 0.95% taken by the ten largest. These data are taken from a study of molecular identifiers for immune sequencing clone quantification. Study-wide results and limits: Reports indicate spiked Jurkat TCR RNA from one cell could be found among around 1 million naive cells. Clonotypes topping 20 RNA copies carried over 99% of effector molecules but under 1% of naive ones.

Sorting captured naive CD8 T cells as CD8+CD4-CCR7+CD45RA+. CDR1 is DFQATT, CDR2 SNEGSKA, per germline (reference sequence). The CDR3 runs 12 residues. The sequencing input was naive CD8+ T cells from blood, with Jurkat cell RNA spiked in. Subset meaning: FACS-sorted CD8+CD4-CCR7+CD45RA+ naive T cells. J is TRBJ1-1 and V is TRBV20-1; weak D call: TRBD1 (6 bases). This TCR derives from a human donor in good health. Some libraries in this study had Jurkat cell RNA spiked in. In DNA, the CDR3 is TGCAGTGATAGACCCAGGGGATTTGGGGCTTTCTTT. This sequence encodes CSDRPRGFGAFF.